This T cell receptor (beta chain) was sequenced during a study of beta chain features in type 1 diabetes. Details on this clone: Antigen specificity is unknown.

Overall study findings and caveats: Type 1 diabetes patients showed a moderate but significant shortening of TCRB CDR3s in all four CD4+ subsets. Comparison showed that naive, central memory and Treg TCRB repertoires appeared more similar among patients than among healthy donors.

One heparinised blood draw averaging approximately 120 mL was given by each donor. Reverse transcribing all isolated RNA meant expressed TCRB transcripts were sequenced. Repertoires were generated with immunoSEQ multiplex PCR, while TCRdb's copy carries only in-frame clones and drops some. The sample carries 450,000 to 600,000 clones, about 32% recorded once. V gave up 5 bases and J gave up 6 bases; unmatched junction bases: 9. The CDR3 has 14 amino acids. Germline V gene lookup returns CDR1 SEHNR and CDR2 FQNEAQ (reference sequence). What was sequenced was naive CD4+ T cells from blood. The TCR comes from a man aged 18 to 30 in good health. V and J are TRBV7-9 and TRBJ1-2; 7 bases map to TRBD1. The CDR3 is CASSPNDRVHGYTF. The CDR3 DNA reads as TGTGCCAGCAGCCCCAATGACAGGGTCCATGGCTACACCTTC.